This T cell receptor (beta chain) was obtained from a study of blood T cells in healthy people across ages. The CDR3 sequence is 16 residues long. Primed by a sample-barcoded 5' primer and a J-beta primer mix, a second PCR proceeded for about 7 to 11 cycles. TCRdb processed the 5' RACE reads anew with MiXCR; each CDR3 protein has one entry. This table holds 720,000 or so distinct CDR3 sequences, around 38% found once. This TCR derives from a man older than 75 in good health. The chain couples TRBV12-3 or TRBV12-4 to TRBJ2-5; D call uncertain. The DNA end favors TRBJ2-7, so the J call may be wrong. The sample was blood. The CDR3 sequence is CASSLQPPPASGEQYF. DNA of the CDR3: TGTGCCAGCAGTTTACAACCCCCCCCCGCTTCGGGCGAGCAGTACTTC.